Reported below is one T cell receptor beta chain. The antigen is unknown. Each CDR3 protein is one row after TCRdb ran MiXCR on the 5' RACE reads. There are about 130,000 distinct CDR3 sequences in the sample; about a sixth occur only once, and approximately 15% lies in the top ten. The sample originates from a study of T-cell memory formation after mild COVID-19. Broader study findings: Day 15 to 85 contracting clones showed balanced CD4/CD8; day 15 to 37 expanders favored CD4+.

Germline CDR1 reads LGHNA; CDR2 reads YNFKEQ. V dropped 0 bases and J dropped 7 bases, with 15 bases sitting between them. The CDR3 covers 15 residues. The specimen was PBMCs or a T cell subset sorted from them (not recorded which). The TCR comes from an adult woman who had mild COVID-19 (a few samples of this study predate the infection). Cell type and time point are not known. J is TRBJ1-2 and V is TRBV4-2; tentatively, D is TRBD1 (6 bases). CDR3 nucleotide sequence: TGTGCCAGCAGCCAAGAACTAAGGGGGAGGAGTGGCTACACCTTC. Protein product: CASSQELRGRSGYTF.